A selection of T cell receptor beta chains follows, all from one sample in a study of shared clonotypes between healthy human individuals. Profiling relied on immunoSEQ multiplex PCR, and the TCRdb table lists in-frame clones only, not all of them. Here the sample spans approximately 2.3 million clones, approximately 95% being singletons. Specimen: naive CD4+ T cells from PBMCs. The receptors originated from a man between 18 and 29 years old in good health. Some clones in this sample may be carry-over from other donors' samples. Each CDR3 is given with its conserved first and last residue. D genes are given only for firm matches. Size is stated for part of the rows, as once, few or many counts, or as a class when the clone is expanded.

J | V | size | D | DNA | CDR3
TRBJ2-7 | TRBV7-2 | - | TRBD2 | TGTGCCAGCAGCGCAACTAGCGGGAGATCCTACGAGCAGTACTTC | CASSATSGRSYEQYF
TRBJ1-1 | TRBV5-1 | - | TRBD1 | TGCGCCAGCAGCCGGCGACAGGGCTCGAACACTGAAGCTTTCTTT | CASSRRQGSNTEAFF
TRBJ2-2 | TRBV9 | - | - | TGTGCCAGCAGCGCCACCGTTCGCGGGGAGCTGTTTTTT | CASSATVRGELFF
TRBJ1-2 | TRBV28 | - | - | TGTGCCAGCAGGACATCAGGGGTTGGAGGCTACACCTTC | CASRTSGVGGYTF
TRBJ2-5 | TRBV7-3 | - | - | TGTGCCAGCAGCGCCGAGGGATGGGAGACCCAGTACTTC | CASSAEGWETQYF
TRBJ2-7 | TRBV30 | once | - | TGTGCCTGGGGGACGGCCTCCTACGAGCAGTACTTC | CAWGTASYEQYF
TRBJ1-2 | TRBV5-4 | - | - | TGTGCCAGCAGCTTGGAATCCTTAGGTGGTGGCTACACCTTC | CASSLESLGGGYTF
TRBJ2-1 | TRBV5-1 | - | TRBD2 | TGCGCCAGCAGCTTGCGGCGGGAGACCCGCAATGAGCAGTTCTTC | CASSLRRETRNEQFF
TRBJ2-7 | TRBV6-5 | - | - | TGTGCCAGCAGTTCCACCGCAAGCTCCTACGAGCAGTACTTC | CASSSTASSYEQYF
TRBJ2-5 | TRBV2 | - | - | TGTGCCAGCGGACTGCGGGGAAGGGGGGAGACCCAGTACTTC | CASGLRGRGETQYF
TRBJ2-1 | TRBV18 | - | - | TGTGCCAGCTCACCCGGACAGATCGGTACTGCGGATGAGCAGTTCTTC | CASSPGQIGTADEQFF
TRBJ2-1 | TRBV2 | - | TRBD2 | TGTGCCACGGCGAGAGAGGGACTAGTAGGTCATGAGCAGTTCTTC | CATAREGLVGHEQFF
TRBJ1-1 | TRBV18 | - | - | TGTGCCAGCTCCGCGGGGCTTTACACTGAAGCTTTCTTT | CASSAGLYTEAFF
TRBJ2-5 | TRBV4-1 | - | - | TGCGCCAGCAGCCAAGATAGGTCCCGCGGCTTCTGGGAGACCCAGTACTTC | CASSQDRSRGFWETQYF
TRBJ1-5 | TRBV23-1 | - | - | TGCGCCAGCAGTCAATCGGGCGGTGGAAATAGCAATCAGCCCCAGCATTTT | CASSQSGGGNSNQPQHF
TRBJ2-5 | TRBV28 | - | - | TGTGCCAGCAGTTATCCGGGAACCATCCAAGAGACCCAGTACTTC | CASSYPGTIQETQYF
TRBJ2-5 | TRBV5-1 | - | - | TGCGCCAGCAGCGCCCACAGGGAACAAGAGACCCAGTACTTC | CASSAHREQETQYF
TRBJ2-2 | TRBV25-1 | - | - | TGTGCCAGCAGTGATAGAAACAGGATTACCGGGGAGCTGTTTTTT | CASSDRNRITGELFF
TRBJ1-1 | TRBV25-1 | - | TRBD1 | TGTGCCAGCAAGGACAGGGGCACTGAAGCTTTCTTT | CASKDRGTEAFF
TRBJ2-3 | TRBV28 | once | TRBD2 | TGTGCCAGCAGTTTATGGTCGGGGAGGGCAGATACGCAGTATTTT | CASSLWSGRADTQYF